Sequencing of this T cell receptor (beta chain) was carried out in a study of T cell clones after liver transplantation. Sequencing used immunoSEQ multiplex PCR; TCRdb keeps in-frame clones, though not all of them. Of about 72,000 clones in the sample, more than 90% are singletons; the top ten hold roughly 2.7%. This CDR3 comprises 13 residues. Trimming took 3 bases from V and 2 from J, leaving 6 bases between them. Germline CDR1 is SGHAT and CDR2 is FQNNGV. The chain couples TRBV11-2 to TRBJ2-3; no reliable D call. The TCR originated in a human donor who received a liver transplant. Here the sequenced sample was CD4+ T cells from blood, taken before liver transplant. CDR3 amino acids: CASSFALTDTQYF. The CDR3 coding sequence is TGTGCCAGCAGCTTCGCCCTCACAGATACGCAGTATTTT.